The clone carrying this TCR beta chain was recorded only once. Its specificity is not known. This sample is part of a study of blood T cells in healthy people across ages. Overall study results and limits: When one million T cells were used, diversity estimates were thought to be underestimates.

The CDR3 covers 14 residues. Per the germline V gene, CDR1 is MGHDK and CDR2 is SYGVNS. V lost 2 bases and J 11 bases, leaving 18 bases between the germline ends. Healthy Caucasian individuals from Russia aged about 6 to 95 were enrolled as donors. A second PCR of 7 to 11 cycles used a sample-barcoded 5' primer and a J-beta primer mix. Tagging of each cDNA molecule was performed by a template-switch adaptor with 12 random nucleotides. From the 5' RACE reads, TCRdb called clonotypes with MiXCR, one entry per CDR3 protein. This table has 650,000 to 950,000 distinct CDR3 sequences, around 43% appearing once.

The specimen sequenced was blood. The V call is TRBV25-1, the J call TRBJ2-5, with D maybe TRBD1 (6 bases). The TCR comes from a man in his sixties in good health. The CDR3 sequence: CASSEGPGVHKQYF. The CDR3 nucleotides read TGTGCCAGCAGTGAAGGACCAGGGGTCCACAAGCAGTACTTC.